These T cell receptor beta chains were read from a single sample in a study of CD4+ T cells in melanoma. The method was immunoSEQ multiplex PCR; TCRdb's version includes in-frame clones alone and lacks a portion of them. The sample lists about 50,000 clones, about 91% occurring once. Sample: peripheral blood. The receptor set was obtained from a human donor with melanoma. CDR3s include the opening cysteine and the closing phenylalanine or tryptophan. The D gene is left open where the match is weak. Clone size is given for some rows only: seen once, a few or many times, or a class if the clone is expanded.

CDR3 DNA,CDR3 protein,J gene,D gene,V gene,clone size
TGTGCCAGCAGCTTCGATCAGGATACGCAGTATTTT,CASSFDQDTQYF,TRBJ2-3,NA,TRBV5-4,NA
TGTGCCAGCAGCCAAGTGGGGGGGACAGGGGCGATAAAACTGTTTTTT,CASSQVGGTGAIKLFF,TRBJ1-4,TRBD1,TRBV4-2,NA
TGTGCCAGCAGTTTATCCCAAACCCGTGGCGGGTTTTCCTACGAGCAGTACTTC,CASSLSQTRGGFSYEQYF,TRBJ2-7,NA,TRBV27,NA
TGTGCCAGTAGTATAGGGCGGCAAGGCCCAGATACGCAGTATTTT,CASSIGRQGPDTQYF,TRBJ2-3,NA,TRBV19,NA
TGTGCCAGCAGCCAAGTGACCGACAGAGGTTTCCTCTACGAGCAGTACTTC,CASSQVTDRGFLYEQYF,TRBJ2-7,NA,TRBV4-2,medium-sized
TGCGCCAGCAGCCAAGACGCCAGGGGCGGTGGAAACACCATATATTTT,CASSQDARGGGNTIYF,TRBJ1-3,NA,TRBV4-1,NA
TGTGCCAGCAGCCCCGGGCTTGGGGCCGGGGAGCTGTTTTTT,CASSPGLGAGELFF,TRBJ2-2,NA,TRBV7-2,once
TGTGCCAGCAGCTCGTTATACAGGGGCTCCTACGAGCAGTACTTC,CASSSLYRGSYEQYF,TRBJ2-7,TRBD1,TRBV5-1,few
TGCGCCAGCAGCTTAGGGTTTGAGCAGTTCTTC,CASSLGFEQFF,TRBJ2-1,NA,TRBV5-1,few
TGCGCCAGCAGTATCTTGCAAGACACAGATACGCAGTATTTT,CASSILQDTDTQYF,TRBJ2-3,NA,TRBV5-1,NA
TGTGCCAGTAGTCTCGGGAATCAGCCCCAGCATTTT,CASSLGNQPQHF,TRBJ1-5,NA,TRBV19,NA
TGTGCCAGCAGTTTCGACAGGGGGGATGAAAAACTGTTTTTT,CASSFDRGDEKLFF,TRBJ1-4,TRBD1,TRBV28,NA
TGCGCCAGCAGCCAAGCCGAGGCAGGACAAGACACAGATACGCAGTATTTT,CASSQAEAGQDTDTQYF,TRBJ2-3,NA,TRBV4-3,NA
TGTGCCAGCAGCTACGATCGAACTAATGAAAAACTGTTTTTT,CASSYDRTNEKLFF,TRBJ1-4,NA,TRBV5-4,NA
TGTGCCAGCAGGGGGACAGGGGGGGACTATGGCTACACCTTC,CASRGTGGDYGYTF,TRBJ1-2,TRBD1,TRBV6-5,once
TGTGCCAGCAGAAAAGGGACAGGGGTTGAGCAGTTCTTC,CASRKGTGVEQFF,TRBJ2-1,TRBD1,TRBV27,NA
TGCAGCGTTCCCTTTGGTTGGCAGGGGGCAGATACGCAGTATTTT,CSVPFGWQGADTQYF,TRBJ2-3,TRBD1,TRBV29-1,NA
TGTGCTAGTGGTTTGACAGCCATGAACACTGAAGCTTTCTTT,CASGLTAMNTEAFF,TRBJ1-1,NA,TRBV12-5,NA
TGTGCCAGCAAAACGGGGGGTCAGCCCCAGCATTTT,CASKTGGQPQHF,TRBJ1-5,NA,TRBV6-1,once
TGTGCCAGCAGCTTAGAGCCCGCCGGGCTGGGGAGCGAGCAGTACTTC,CASSLEPAGLGSEQYF,TRBJ2-7,NA,TRBV7-3,NA
TGCAGCGTTGACGGACAGCACGCGGACTATGGCTACGCCTTC,CSVDGQHADYGYAF,TRBJ1-2,NA,TRBV29-1,NA
TGTGCCAGTAGTATCGACAGGGGGGAAAAACTGTTTTTT,CASSIDRGEKLFF,TRBJ1-4,TRBD1,TRBV19,NA
TGCGCCAGCAGCTTGGAAGGGCGGGAGACCCAGTACTTC,CASSLEGRETQYF,TRBJ2-5,NA,TRBV5-1,NA
TGTGCCAGCACCCATAGGACGGGAGACAATCAGCCCCAGCATTTT,CASTHRTGDNQPQHF,TRBJ1-5,NA,TRBV6-6,NA
TGTGCCAGCAGTGAAGCGGGACAGTCCTACGAGCAGTACTTC,CASSEAGQSYEQYF,TRBJ2-7,TRBD1,TRBV6-1,NA
TGTGCCAGCAGCGTAGCGCCCGCCCCAACTATGACCTACGAGCAGTACTTC,CASSVAPAPTMTYEQYF,TRBJ2-7,NA,TRBV9,NA
TGTGCCTGGACCCAAAGGGGGCAGGGGGCGGGAAATGAGCAGTTCTTC,CAWTQRGQGAGNEQFF,TRBJ2-1,TRBD1,TRBV30,NA
TGCGCCAGCAGTCTATCCCCCGAGTGGGGCTATGAGCAGTTCTTC,CASSLSPEWGYEQFF,TRBJ2-1,NA,TRBV23-1,NA
TGTGCCAGCAGCCCCGCGAACACCGGGGAGCTGTTTTTT,CASSPANTGELFF,TRBJ2-2,NA,TRBV6-1,NA
TGTGCCAGCAGCCACCATACTAGCGGGGGGACTAGCACAGATACGCAGTATTTT,CASSHHTSGGTSTDTQYF,TRBJ2-3,TRBD2,TRBV9,NA
TGTGCCAGCAGTGAAAGAGCTACTCACGGGACAGGGGGGAATGAGCAGTTCTTC,CASSERATHGTGGNEQFF,TRBJ2-1,TRBD1,TRBV6-1,NA
TGTGCCAGCAGTTACCCGGGACAGGGTTATAATGAAAAACTGTTTTTT,CASSYPGQGYNEKLFF,TRBJ1-4,TRBD1,TRBV6-6,NA
TGTGCCAGCAGTTACGACCAGGGGCGTCTCTACGAGCAGTACTTC,CASSYDQGRLYEQYF,TRBJ2-7,NA,TRBV6-5,once
TGCGCCAGCAGCAATACCCGGACAGAGGACTCACCCCTCCACTTT,CASSNTRTEDSPLHF,TRBJ1-6,NA,TRBV5-1,NA
TGTGCCAGTAGTAACGACAGGGGGTTGGACTATGGCTACACCTTC,CASSNDRGLDYGYTF,TRBJ1-2,TRBD1,TRBV19,NA
TGTGCCAGCAGTGATCAGGGCAGGGGCCGCAATCAGCCCCAGCATTTT,CASSDQGRGRNQPQHF,TRBJ1-5,NA,TRBV6-1,NA
TGCGCCAGCAGCCCAAGCCCTTCTAGTGGGGAGACCCAGTACTTC,CASSPSPSSGETQYF,TRBJ2-5,NA,TRBV5-1,NA
TGTGCCAGCAGTCCTCAGATGAACACTGAAGCTTTCTTT,CASSPQMNTEAFF,TRBJ1-1,NA,TRBV5-8,NA
TGTGCCAGCAGCCGACAGGGCGGGGAGGGCTACACCTTC,CASSRQGGEGYTF,TRBJ1-2,TRBD1,TRBV7-9,NA
TGTGCCAGCAGCTTCGGGGGTAGCACTGAAGCTTTCTTT,CASSFGGSTEAFF,TRBJ1-1,NA,TRBV7-8,NA
TGTGCCAGCAGAGGGGCGGGGGGGCCCCACGAGCAGTACTTC,CASRGAGGPHEQYF,TRBJ2-7,TRBD2,TRBV27,NA